Sequencing of this T cell receptor beta chain was carried out in a study of T cell responses to AZD1222 COVID-19 vaccine. Study-wide findings and caveats: Across spike, vaccine-associated CD4 TCRs were found, dominant at 160-218 and 743-854. The study found Spike-specific TCR breadth and depth rose after two AZD1222 doses.

The method was immunoSEQ multiplex PCR; TCRdb's version includes in-frame clones alone and lacks a portion of them. Among some 180,000 clones listed, over 80% were seen once. The CDR3 length is 17 residues. The V segment lost 2 bases and the J segment 4 bases; nucleotides outside the gene matches: 8. Germline V CDR1 and CDR2: SGHRS, YFSETQ. As regards this clone: Its specificity is unknown.

This TCR was recovered from an adult who received the MenACWY meningococcal vaccine as a control. The chain links TRBV5-1 to TRBJ2-1; TRBD2 matches 11 bases. The source material was peripheral blood, sampled 28 days after the second dose of the MenACWY control vaccine. CDR3 protein: CASSLEGLAVGYNEQFF. The CDR3 region has the DNA TGCGCCAGCAGCTTAGAGGGACTAGCGGTGGGATACAATGAGCAGTTCTTC.